Below are 8 T cell receptor beta chains sequenced from a single sample in a study of blood T cell repertoires in COVID-19. Sequenced by immunoSEQ multiplex PCR; TCRdb stores in-frame clones only, minus some. The repertoire holds over 110,000 clones, with around 81% as singletons. The sample taken for sequencing was peripheral blood. These receptors all come from a human donor in a cohort sampled during active COVID-19.

The V call is TRBV2, the J call TRBJ2-2; D is possibly TRBD2 (5 bases). The V end was cut by 5 bases, the J end by 1 base, with 14 bases between. Germline assignment: CDR1 SNHLY and CDR2 FYNNEI. The CDR3 runs 16 residues. DNA for the CDR3: TGTGCCAGCAGTCCCCGGGGAGCGGAGAACACCGGGGAGCTGTTTTTT. Amino acid sequence: CASSPRGAENTGELFF.

This clone was recorded once. The chain is built from TRBV6-5 and TRBJ1-1; D perhaps matches TRBD1 (6 bases). Germline V gene sequence: CDR1 MNHEY, CDR2 SVGAGI. Trimming left V 7 bases short and J 0 bases short, with 12 bases between. The length of the CDR3 is 14 residues. The CDR3 spells CASTQTGLNTEAFF. CDR3 nucleotide sequence: TGTGCCAGCACCCAGACAGGCCTGAACACTGAAGCTTTCTTT.

This clone has only a few counts. The chain combines TRBV28 with TRBJ1-2; 7 positions match TRBD1. The CDR3 has 14 residues. In germline, CDR1 is MDHEN, CDR2 SYDVKM. V dropped 8 bases and J dropped 5; count of bases not matched to a gene: 11. In DNA, the CDR3 is TGTGCCAGCCGCACCGGGACAGCGACATATGGCTACACCTTC. It specifies CASRTGTATYGYTF.

The J gene is TRBJ2-7, the V gene TRBV19, with D perhaps TRBD2 (5 bases). The CDR3 loop spans 14 amino acids. The V and J ends lost 5 bases and 4 bases respectively, with 15 bases between them. CDR1 LNHDA and CDR2 SQIVND come from the germline V gene (reference sequence). The CDR3 loop is CASSWRTRGYEQYF. CDR3 DNA sequence: TGTGCCAGTAGTTGGAGGACCCGAGGGTACGAGCAGTACTTC.

The CDR3 region is CASSLGFGFYEQYF. As DNA, the CDR3 is TGTGCCAGCAGCTTAGGCTTCGGGTTCTACGAGCAGTACTTC. This rearrangement joins TRBV11-2 to TRBJ2-7, with D unresolved. The CDR3 consists of 14 residues. CDR1 and CDR2 from the germline V gene are SGHAT and FQNNGV. V was trimmed by 1 base and J by 3 bases, leaving 10 bases between them.

As DNA, the CDR3 is TGTGCCACCTCCCTTAGTCAGAGCGGGTGGGGGAGCTCCTACAATGAGCAGTTCTTC. This encodes CATSLSQSGWGSSYNEQFF. The chain links TRBV7-9 to TRBJ2-1; the D gene is possibly TRBD2 (6 bases). The CDR3 sequence is 19 residues long. The V and J ends lost 10 bases and 0 bases respectively, with 28 bases between them. The germline gives CDR1 SEHNR, CDR2 FQNEAQ (reference sequence).

As concerns this clone: The sample contains more than one DNA sequence encoding this CDR3. The chain combines TRBV6-5 with TRBJ2-7; TRBD1 aligns across 10 bases. V shed 0 bases, J shed 4 bases, and the junction held 3 bases outside the gene matches. This CDR3 comprises 15 residues. Germline V gene lookup returns CDR1 MNHEY and CDR2 SVGAGI. In DNA, the CDR3 is TGTGCCAGCAGTTACTCGAGGGACAGGGGATACGAGCAGTACTTC. As protein: CASSYSRDRGYEQYF.

V usage is TRBV2 and J usage is TRBJ2-1, with 7 bases lining up with TRBD2. CDR1 and CDR2 (germline): SNHLY, FYNNEI. This CDR3 contains 12 residues. For the CDR3, the DNA is TGTACCTCGGGGCGGGAGTGGCATGAGCAGTTCTTC. Residues: CTSGREWHEQFF.